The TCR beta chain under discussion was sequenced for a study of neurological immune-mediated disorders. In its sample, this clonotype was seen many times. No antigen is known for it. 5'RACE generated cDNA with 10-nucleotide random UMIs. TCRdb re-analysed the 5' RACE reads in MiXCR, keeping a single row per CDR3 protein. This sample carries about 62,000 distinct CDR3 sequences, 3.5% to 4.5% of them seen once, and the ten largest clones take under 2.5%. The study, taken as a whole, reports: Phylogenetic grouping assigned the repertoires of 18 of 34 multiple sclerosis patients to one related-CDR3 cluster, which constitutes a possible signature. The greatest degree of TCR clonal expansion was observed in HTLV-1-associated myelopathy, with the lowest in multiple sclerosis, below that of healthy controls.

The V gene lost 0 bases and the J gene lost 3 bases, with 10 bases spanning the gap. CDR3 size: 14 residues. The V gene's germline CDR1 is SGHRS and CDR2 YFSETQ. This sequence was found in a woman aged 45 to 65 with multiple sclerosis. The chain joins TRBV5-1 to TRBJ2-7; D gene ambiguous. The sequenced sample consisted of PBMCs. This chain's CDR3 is CASSLGGSDYEQYF. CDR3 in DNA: TGCGCCAGCAGCTTGGGGGGTTCGGACTACGAGCAGTACTTC.